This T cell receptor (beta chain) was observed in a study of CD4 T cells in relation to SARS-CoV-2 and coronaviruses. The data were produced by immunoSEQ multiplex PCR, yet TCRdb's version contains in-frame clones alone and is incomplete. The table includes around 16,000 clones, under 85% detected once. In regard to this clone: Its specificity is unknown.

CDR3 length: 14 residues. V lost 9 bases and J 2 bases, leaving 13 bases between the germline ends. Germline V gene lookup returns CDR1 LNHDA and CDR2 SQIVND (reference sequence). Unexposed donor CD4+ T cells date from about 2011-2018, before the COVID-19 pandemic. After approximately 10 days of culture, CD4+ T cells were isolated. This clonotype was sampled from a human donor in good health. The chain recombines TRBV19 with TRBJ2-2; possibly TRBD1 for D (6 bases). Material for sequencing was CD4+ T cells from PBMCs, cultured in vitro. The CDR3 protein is CASGTQVNTGELFF. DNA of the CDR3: TGTGCCAGCGGGACACAAGTAAACACCGGGGAGCTGTTTTTT. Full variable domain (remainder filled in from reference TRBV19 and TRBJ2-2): DGGITQSPKYLFRKEGQNVTLSCEQNLNHDAMYWYRQDPGQGLRLIYYSQIVNDFQKGDIAEGYSVSREKKESFPLTVTSAQKNPTAFYLCASGTQVNTGELFFGEGSRLTVL.